This T cell receptor beta chain is drawn from a study of graft-versus-host responses after intestinal transplantation. Background on the study: All recipients were transplanted with multivisceral, liver-intestinal, or isolated intestinal grafts.

Regarding the study as a whole: In patients with graft-donor T cell macrochimerism, allograft graft-versus-host to host-versus-graft clonal ratios were high. GvH clones appeared in recipient marrow, some first in ileum or blood. Researchers found peak circulating GvH clone levels linked to early post-transplant HvG declines.

Germline lookup yields CDR1 GTSNPN and CDR2 SVGIG (reference sequence). The CDR3 is 13 residues long. The V end lost 0 bases, the J end lost 5 bases, and 10 bases lay between the germline ends. Profiled with immunoSEQ multiplex PCR; TCRdb holds only in-frame clones, not every one. The sample has 80,000 to 100,000 clones, approximately 90% seen once. Comments on this clone: Its antigen remains unidentified.

The sample in question was unstimulated CD4+ T cells sorted from spleen or lymph node cells, obtained before intestinal transplant. This receptor was identified in a human donor who received an intestinal transplant. This chain connects TRBV30 to TRBJ1-2; D call uncertain. The CDR3 nucleotides are TGTGCCTGGAGTGTAAGGTGGGCGTATGGCTACACCTTC. This gives the protein CAWSVRWAYGYTF.